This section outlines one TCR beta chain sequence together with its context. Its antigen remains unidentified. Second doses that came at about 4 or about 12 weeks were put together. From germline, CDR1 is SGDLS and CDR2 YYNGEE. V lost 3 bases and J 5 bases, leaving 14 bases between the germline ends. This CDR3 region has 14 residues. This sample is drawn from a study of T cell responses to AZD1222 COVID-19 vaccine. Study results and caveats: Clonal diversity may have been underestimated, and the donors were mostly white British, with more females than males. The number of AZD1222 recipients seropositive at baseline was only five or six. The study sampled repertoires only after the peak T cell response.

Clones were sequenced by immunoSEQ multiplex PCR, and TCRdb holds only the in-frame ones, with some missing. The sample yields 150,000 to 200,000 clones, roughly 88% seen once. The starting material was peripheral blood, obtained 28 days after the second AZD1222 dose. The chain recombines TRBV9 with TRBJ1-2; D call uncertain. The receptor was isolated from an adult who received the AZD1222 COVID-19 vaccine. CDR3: CASSALVSNYGYTF. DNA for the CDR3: TGTGCCAGCAGCGCGCTAGTCAGTAATTATGGCTACACCTTC. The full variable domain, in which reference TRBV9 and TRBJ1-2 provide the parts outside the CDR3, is DSGVTQTPKHLITATGQRVTLRCSPRSGDLSVYWYQQSLDQGLQFLIQYYNGEERAKGNILERFSAQQFPDLHSELNLSSLELGDSALYFCASSALVSNYGYTFGSGTRLTVV.